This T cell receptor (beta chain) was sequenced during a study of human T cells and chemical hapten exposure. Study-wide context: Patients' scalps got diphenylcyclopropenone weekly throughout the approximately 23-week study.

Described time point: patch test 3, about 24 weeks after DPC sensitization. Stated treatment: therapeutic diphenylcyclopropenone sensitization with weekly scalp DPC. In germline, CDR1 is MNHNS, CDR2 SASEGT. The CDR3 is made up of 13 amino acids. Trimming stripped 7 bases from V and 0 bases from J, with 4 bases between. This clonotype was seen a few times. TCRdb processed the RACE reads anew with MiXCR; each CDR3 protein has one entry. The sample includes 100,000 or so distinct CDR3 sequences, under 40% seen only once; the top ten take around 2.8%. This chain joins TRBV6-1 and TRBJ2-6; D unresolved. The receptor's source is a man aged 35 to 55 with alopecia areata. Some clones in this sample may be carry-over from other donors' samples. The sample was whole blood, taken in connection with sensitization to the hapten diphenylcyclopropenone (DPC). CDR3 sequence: CASIFSGANVLTF. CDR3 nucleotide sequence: TGTGCCAGCATTTTCTCTGGGGCCAACGTCCTGACTTTC.